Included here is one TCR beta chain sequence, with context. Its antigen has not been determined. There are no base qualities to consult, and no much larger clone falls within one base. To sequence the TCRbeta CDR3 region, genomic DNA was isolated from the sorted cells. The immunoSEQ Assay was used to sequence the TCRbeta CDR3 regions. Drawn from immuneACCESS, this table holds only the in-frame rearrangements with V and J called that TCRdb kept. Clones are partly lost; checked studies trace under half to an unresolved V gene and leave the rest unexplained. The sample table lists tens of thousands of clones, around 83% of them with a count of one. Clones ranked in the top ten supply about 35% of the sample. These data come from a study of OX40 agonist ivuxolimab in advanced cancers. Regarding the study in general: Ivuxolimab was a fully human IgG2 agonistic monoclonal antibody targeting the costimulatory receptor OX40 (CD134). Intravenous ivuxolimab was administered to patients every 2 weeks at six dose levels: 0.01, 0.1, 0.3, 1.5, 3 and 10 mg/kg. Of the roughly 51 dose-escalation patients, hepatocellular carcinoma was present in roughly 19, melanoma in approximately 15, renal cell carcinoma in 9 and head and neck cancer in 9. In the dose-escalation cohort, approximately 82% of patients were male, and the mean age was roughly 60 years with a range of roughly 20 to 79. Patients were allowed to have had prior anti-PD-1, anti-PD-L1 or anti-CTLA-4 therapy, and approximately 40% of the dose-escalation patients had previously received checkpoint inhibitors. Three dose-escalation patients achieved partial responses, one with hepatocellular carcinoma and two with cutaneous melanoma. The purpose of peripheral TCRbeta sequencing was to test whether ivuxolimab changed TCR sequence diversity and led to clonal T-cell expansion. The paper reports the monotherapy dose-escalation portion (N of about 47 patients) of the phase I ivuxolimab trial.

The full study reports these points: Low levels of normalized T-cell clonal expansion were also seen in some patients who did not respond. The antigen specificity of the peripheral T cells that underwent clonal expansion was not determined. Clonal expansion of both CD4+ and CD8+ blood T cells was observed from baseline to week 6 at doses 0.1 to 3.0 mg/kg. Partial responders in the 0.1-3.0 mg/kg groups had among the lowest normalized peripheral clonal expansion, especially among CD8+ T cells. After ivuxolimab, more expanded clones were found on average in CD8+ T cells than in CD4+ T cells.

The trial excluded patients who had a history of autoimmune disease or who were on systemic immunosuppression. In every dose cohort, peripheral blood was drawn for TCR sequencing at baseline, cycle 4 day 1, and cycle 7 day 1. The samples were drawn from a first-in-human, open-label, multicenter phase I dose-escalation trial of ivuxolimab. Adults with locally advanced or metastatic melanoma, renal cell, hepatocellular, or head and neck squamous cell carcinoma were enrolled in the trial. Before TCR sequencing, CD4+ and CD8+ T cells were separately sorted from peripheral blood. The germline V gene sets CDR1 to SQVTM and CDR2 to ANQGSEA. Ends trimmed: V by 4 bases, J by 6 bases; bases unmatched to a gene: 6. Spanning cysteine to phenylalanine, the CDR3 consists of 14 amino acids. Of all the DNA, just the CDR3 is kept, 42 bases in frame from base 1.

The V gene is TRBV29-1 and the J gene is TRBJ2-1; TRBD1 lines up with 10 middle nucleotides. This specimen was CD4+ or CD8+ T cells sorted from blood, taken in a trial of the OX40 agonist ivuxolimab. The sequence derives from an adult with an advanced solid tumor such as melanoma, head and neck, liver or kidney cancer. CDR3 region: CSVVGWTGGNEQFF. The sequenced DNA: TGCAGCGTTGTGGGATGGACAGGGGGCAATGAGCAGTTCTTC.